The sequence of this T cell receptor (beta chain) was determined in a study of blood T cell repertoires in COVID-19. At the level of the study: Both acute and convalescent COVID-19 samples were obtained from the United States, Italy and Spain. The cDNA or gDNA used as material had been derived from T cells, B-cell-depleted T cells, or PBMCs.

The ends lost 0 bases at V and 4 bases at J; junction bases unmatched: 3. Germline assignment: CDR1 LNHNV and CDR2 YYDKDF (reference sequence). The CDR3 is 15 amino acids. Original methodology: It was from reference gene primer amplification that nucleated cell counts were estimated. Profiling relied on immunoSEQ multiplex PCR, and the TCRdb table lists in-frame clones only, not all of them. Clonal size and the V and J genes are those of that table, whereas D and trimming came from the DNA. The data contain roughly 150,000 clones, 90% of them singletons. Sequenced sample: peripheral blood. The chain has TRBV15 and TRBJ1-1; 9 nucleotides align to TRBD1. The TCR sequence derives from a man aged 55 to 69 with active or convalescent COVID-19. The CDR3, as DNA: TGTGCCACCAGCAGAGAGGACAGGGGTGTCACTGAAGCTTTCTTT. Its translation is CATSREDRGVTEAFF.